This T cell receptor (beta chain) was obtained from a study of T cells expressing NK-cell markers (dated by TCRdb to 2019 to 2021). Some background on the complete study: In sorted CD3+CD56+NKG2C+, CD3+CD56+NKG2C- and CD3+CD56-NKG2C+ T-cell subsets from 7 to 9 donors, TCR beta-chain repertoires were profiled. Most of the eight sequenced donors were HCMV-seropositive and one was HCMV-seronegative. All eight donors whose samples were sequenced were randomly selected healthy volunteers, three of them men and five women. Illumina HiSeq 2000/2500, MiSeq or NextSeq was used to sequence libraries as 2 x 150 bp reads.

In regard to this clonotype: Its specific antigen is unknown.

HCMV-specific IgG was detected in serum with a commercial ELISA kit to determine HCMV serostatus. Peripheral blood mononuclear cells were isolated from blood by Ficoll density gradient centrifugation. From cysteine to phenylalanine, the CDR3 is 15 amino acids long. The DNA is unrecorded. Looking up the germline V gene yields CDR1 SGDLS and CDR2 YYNGEE. General study outcomes and caveats: Whether the expanded NKG2C-expressing T cell clones were specific for HCMV antigens remained unclear. Those dominant clonotypes were again the most abundant among CD3+CD56-NKG2C+ cells in four donors, at about 28.3-65%. In 5 to 7 donors, the dominant CD3+CD56+NKG2C+ clonotypes were found to rank among the top 10 CD8+ clonotypes and to make up 1.0-7.0% of CD8+ T cells.

The sequencer listed for this sample is Illumina HiSeq 2000. TCR beta cDNA libraries were made by 5'RACE template switching that added a universal primer site and unique molecular identifiers. cDNA synthesis was primed from the TCR beta constant segment, followed by two successive PCR amplification steps. The study's own analysis went as follows. MIGEC was used to demultiplex reads and group reads by UMI, and MiTCR was used to assemble and quantify clonotypes. Only TCR cDNA sequences supported by at least two reads were kept to exclude erroneous sequences. The tcR package was used for downstream repertoire analysis, and clonotypes were matched between fractions using CDR3 nucleotide sequence together with V segment. VDJmatch was used to annotate antigen specificity against VDJdb, with one amino acid substitution in CDR3 allowed. TCRdb reprocessed the reads, and each CDR3 protein sequence is entered once, without DNA. TCRdb's processing, not the authors' own work, is the source of the V and J calls. This sample's table carries 140,000 to 150,000 distinct CDR3 sequences. The ten largest clones represent 9% to 15% of the sample.

In this chain, TRBV9 is recombined with TRBJ2-7; TCRdb reports TRBD1, a call that lacks DNA to check it against. This TCR derives from a man aged 18-30 years in good health. Donor details come from another sample of the same person, matched by shared clones. Sequencing input: blood T cells: a sorted CD56 or NKG2C T cell subset, CD4+ or CD8+ T cells, or bulk PBMC T cells (not recorded which). The CDR3: CASSVGDSGSYEQYF.